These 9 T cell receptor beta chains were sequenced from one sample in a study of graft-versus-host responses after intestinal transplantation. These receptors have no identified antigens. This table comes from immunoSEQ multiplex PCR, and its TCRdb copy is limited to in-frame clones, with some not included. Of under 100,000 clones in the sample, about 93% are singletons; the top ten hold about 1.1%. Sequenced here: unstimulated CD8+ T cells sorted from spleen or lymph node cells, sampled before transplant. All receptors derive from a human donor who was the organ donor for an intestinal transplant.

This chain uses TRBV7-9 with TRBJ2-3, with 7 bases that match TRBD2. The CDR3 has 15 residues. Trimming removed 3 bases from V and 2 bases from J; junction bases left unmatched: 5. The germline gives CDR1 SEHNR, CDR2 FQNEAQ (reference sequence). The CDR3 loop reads CASSFLAVNTDTQYF. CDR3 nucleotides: TGTGCCAGCAGCTTCCTAGCGGTTAACACAGATACGCAGTATTTT. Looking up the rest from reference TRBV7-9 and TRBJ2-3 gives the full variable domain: DTGVSQNPRHKITKRGQNVTFRCDPISEHNRLYWYRQTLGQGPEFLTYFQNEAQLEKSRLLSDRFSAERPKGSFSTLEIQRTEQGDSAMYLCASSFLAVNTDTQYFGPGTRLTVL.

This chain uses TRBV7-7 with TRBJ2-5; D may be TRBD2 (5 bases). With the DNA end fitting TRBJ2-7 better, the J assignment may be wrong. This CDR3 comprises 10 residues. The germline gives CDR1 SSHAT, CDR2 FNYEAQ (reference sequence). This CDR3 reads CARREYEQYF. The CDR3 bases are TGTGCACGAAGGGAGTACGAGCAGTACTTC.

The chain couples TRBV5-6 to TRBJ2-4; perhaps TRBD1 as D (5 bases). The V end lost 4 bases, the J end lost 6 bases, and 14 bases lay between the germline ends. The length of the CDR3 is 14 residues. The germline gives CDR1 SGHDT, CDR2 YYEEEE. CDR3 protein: CASSREAGINIQYF. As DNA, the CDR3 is TGTGCCAGCAGCCGCGAGGCAGGGATAAACATTCAGTACTTC.

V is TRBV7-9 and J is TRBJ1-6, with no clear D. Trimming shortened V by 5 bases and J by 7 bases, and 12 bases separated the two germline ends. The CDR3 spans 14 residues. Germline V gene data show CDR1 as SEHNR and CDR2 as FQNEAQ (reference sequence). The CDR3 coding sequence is TGTGCCAGCAGCCCGGGAGCGGGGAATTCACCCCTCCACTTT. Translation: CASSPGAGNSPLHF.

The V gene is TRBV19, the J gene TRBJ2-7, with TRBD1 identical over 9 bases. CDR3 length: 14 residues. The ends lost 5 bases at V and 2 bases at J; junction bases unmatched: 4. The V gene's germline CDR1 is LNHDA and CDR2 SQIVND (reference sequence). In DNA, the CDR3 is TGTGCCAGTAGTTCCGGGACAGGGACCTACGAGCAGTACTTC. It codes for CASSSGTGTYEQYF.

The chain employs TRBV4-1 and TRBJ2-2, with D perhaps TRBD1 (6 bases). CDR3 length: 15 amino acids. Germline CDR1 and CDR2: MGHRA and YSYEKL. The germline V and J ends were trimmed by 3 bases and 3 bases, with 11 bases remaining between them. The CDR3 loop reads CASSQQGRDTGELFF. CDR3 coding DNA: TGCGCCAGCAGCCAGCAGGGGCGAGACACCGGGGAGCTGTTTTTT.

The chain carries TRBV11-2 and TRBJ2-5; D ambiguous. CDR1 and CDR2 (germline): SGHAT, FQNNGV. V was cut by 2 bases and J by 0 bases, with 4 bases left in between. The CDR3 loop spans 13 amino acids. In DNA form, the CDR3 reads TGTGCCAGCAGCTTAATCAACCAAGAGACCCAGTACTTC. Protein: CASSLINQETQYF.

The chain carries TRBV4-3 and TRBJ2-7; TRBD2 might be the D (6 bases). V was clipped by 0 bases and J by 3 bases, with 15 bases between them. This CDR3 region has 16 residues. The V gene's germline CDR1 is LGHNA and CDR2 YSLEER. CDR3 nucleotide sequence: TGCGCCAGCAGCCAAGATTTGCGGGAAAGTAGCTACGAGCAGTACTTC. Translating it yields CASSQDLRESSYEQYF.

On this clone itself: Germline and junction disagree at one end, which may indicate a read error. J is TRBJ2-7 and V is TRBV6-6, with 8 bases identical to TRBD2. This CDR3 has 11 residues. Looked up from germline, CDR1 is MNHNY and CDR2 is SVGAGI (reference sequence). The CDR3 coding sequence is TGTGCCAGCAGTTACCCCGGGAGGGAGTGCTTC. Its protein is CASSYPGRECF.